Each of the 21 T cell receptor beta chains below was sequenced from the same sample in a study of T cell repertoires in cytomegalovirus infection. TCRdb called the reads again in MiXCR, with one record for every CDR3 protein. The sample has fewer than 350,000 distinct CDR3 sequences; 8% to 9.5% are singletons. Sample: PBMCs. The source is a human donor in good health (CMV status not recorded). Some clones in this sample may be carry-over from other donors' samples.

The sample holds a few counts of this clonotype. The chain couples TRBV7-9 to TRBJ2-3, with 12 nucleotides matching TRBD2. This CDR3 contains 17 residues. Germline V gene lookup returns CDR1 SEHNR and CDR2 FQNEAQ (reference sequence). V trimming: 5 bases; J trimming: 4 bases; junction bases outside the gene matches: 10. CDR3 amino acids: CASSARLAGDSADTQYF. CDR3 sequence (DNA): TGTGCCAGCAGCGCCAGACTAGCGGGAGATTCAGCAGATACGCAGTATTTT.

V and J are TRBV7-3 and TRBJ2-7, with 9 bases that match TRBD2. This CDR3 comprises 16 residues. The J segment lost 5 bases and the V segment lost 1 base, leaving 9 bases of the junction unmatched. Germline V CDR1 and CDR2: SGHTA, FQGTGA. DNA of the CDR3: TGTGCCAGCAGCTTAAGGTTAGCTAGCGGGAAAGACGAGCAGTACTTC. Its translation: CASSLRLASGKDEQYF. The entire variable domain, with the rest obtained from reference TRBV7-3 and TRBJ2-7, is as follows: GAGVSQTPSNKVTEKGKYVELRCDPISGHTALYWYRQSLGQGPEFLIYFQGTGAADDSGLPNDRFFAVRPEGSVSTLKIQRTERGDSAVYLCASSLRLASGKDEQYFGPGTRLTVT.

The CDR3 reads CASSSGRGPSYEQYF. CDR3 DNA: TGTGCCAGCAGCTCGGGGCGGGGGCCATCGTACGAGCAGTACTTC. The rearrangement joins TRBV7-2 to TRBJ2-7, with a weak D call TRBD2 (7 bases). Germline CDR1 and CDR2: SGHTA and FQGNSA. V gave up 4 bases and J gave up 4 bases, with 17 bases separating them. The CDR3 runs 15 residues.

This clonotype occurred many times. This chain links TRBV7-9 with TRBJ2-3; TRBD1 is a possible D gene (6 bases). The CDR3 runs to 16 residues. Germline V lookup: CDR1 SEHNR, CDR2 FQNEAQ (reference sequence). Trimming took 5 bases from V and 5 from J, leaving 20 bases between them. The CDR3 sequence: CASSPGAESHLDTQYF. CDR3 DNA sequence: TGTGCCAGCAGCCCAGGGGCAGAATCCCACTTAGATACGCAGTATTTT. Using reference TRBV7-9 and TRBJ2-3 for the parts outside the CDR3, the full variable domain is DTGVSQNPRHKITKRGQNVTFRCDPISEHNRLYWYRQTLGQGPEFLTYFQNEAQLEKSRLLSDRFSAERPKGSFSTLEIQRTEQGDSAMYLCASSPGAESHLDTQYFGPGTRLTVL.

This clonotype was observed a handful of times. The chain uses TRBV12-3 or TRBV12-4 and TRBJ2-5, with D possibly matching TRBD1 (5 bases). The CDR3 is made up of 14 amino acids. Trimming cost V 3 bases and J 2 bases, with 10 bases left between them. Written as DNA, the CDR3 is TGTGCCAGCAGTTTCGGCGGACAACAAGAGACCCAGTACTTC. Amino acids: CASSFGGQQETQYF.

Only a few counts were recorded for this clonotype. Written as DNA, the CDR3 is TGTGCCAGTAGTACCTCGGGGGCCCTCCGAGGCGAGCAGTACTTC. Protein: CASSTSGALRGEQYF. The gene calls are TRBV19 and TRBJ2-7, with D possibly called TRBD1 or TRBD2 (6 bases each). The CDR3 contains 15 residues. V shed 4 bases and J shed 6 bases, with 19 bases lying between them. Germline CDR1 is LNHDA and CDR2 is SQIVND (reference sequence).

This sequence joins TRBV28 and TRBJ1-5; D gene ambiguous. Germline V gene lookup returns CDR1 MDHEN and CDR2 SYDVKM. The CDR3 loop spans 12 amino acids. Trimming pared 7 bases from V and 2 bases from J, leaving 6 bases between. CDR3 in DNA: TGTGCCAGCAACGACGGCAATCAGCCCCAGCATTTT. Protein product: CASNDGNQPQHF.

The gene calls are TRBV4-3 and TRBJ2-1; TRBD2 matches at 11 bases. CDR1 is LGHNA and CDR2 is YSLEER in the germline V gene. The CDR3 contains 15 residues. V shed 1 base and J 9 bases; nucleotides not matched to a gene: 5. This CDR3 is CASSQAASGGLEQFF. The CDR3 coding sequence is TGCGCCAGCAGCCAAGCGGCTAGCGGGGGGCTTGAGCAGTTCTTC.

V usage is TRBV23-1 and J usage is TRBJ1-1, with D possibly TRBD1 on 6 matching bases. TRBV23-1 is filed as an ORF, its function uncertain. CDR3 size: 17 residues. Trimming took 0 bases from V and 4 from J, leaving 18 bases between them. The CDR3 sequence is CASSQSGRGRGSTEAFF. The DNA of the CDR3 is TGCGCCAGCAGTCAATCGGGGCGGGGGCGAGGGAGCACTGAAGCTTTCTTT.

This sequence joins TRBV19 and TRBJ2-1; 7 bases map to TRBD1. This CDR3 contains 12 residues. Germline V gives CDR1 LNHDA, CDR2 SQIVND (reference sequence). Losses at the gene ends were 5 bases for V and 11 bases for J; bases not matched to a gene: 6. The CDR3 bases are TGTGCCAGTAGTCTGAGGGGGCGACAGCAGTTCTTC. Its translation is CASSLRGRQQFF. The full variable domain, in which reference TRBV19 and TRBJ2-1 provide the parts outside the CDR3, is DGGITQSPKYLFRKEGQNVTLSCEQNLNHDAMYWYRQDPGQGLRLIYYSQIVNDFQKGDIAEGYSVSREKKESFPLTVTSAQKNPTAFYLCASSLRGRQQFFGPGTRLTVL.

The CDR3 sequence: CASSFIGLAGVREQFF. The DNA of the CDR3 is TGTGCCAGCAGTTTCATAGGACTAGCGGGAGTTCGTGAGCAGTTCTTC. The rearrangement joins TRBV28 to TRBJ2-1, with 13 nucleotides matching TRBD2. Germline V gene sequence: CDR1 MDHEN, CDR2 SYDVKM. This CDR3 has 16 residues. V gave up 3 bases and J gave up 9 bases; unmatched junction bases: 8.

This clonotype was recorded a few times. The rearrangement uses TRBV2 and TRBJ2-1, with a possible D match to TRBD2 (5 bases). This CDR3 contains 16 residues. Trimming stripped 5 bases from V and 7 bases from J, with 21 bases between. Germline V gives CDR1 SNHLY, CDR2 FYNNEI. DNA of the CDR3: TGTGCCAGCAGTACAAGAAGGGTGCTAGCACAGAATGAGCAGTTCTTC. Amino acid sequence: CASSTRRVLAQNEQFF.

This clonotype has at least ten counts. The rearrangement links TRBV7-2 to TRBJ1-2; possible D gene TRBD1, 5 bases. Germline CDR1 and CDR2: SGHTA and FQGNSA. V lost 1 base to trimming and J lost 8 bases, with 14 bases between them. The CDR3 extends over 14 amino acids. Here the CDR3 reads CASSLDGAERGYTF. In nucleotides, the CDR3 is TGTGCCAGCAGCTTAGATGGGGCAGAGCGAGGCTACACCTTC.

This clonotype appeared many times. This chain links TRBV7-2 with TRBJ1-4; D perhaps matches TRBD1 (5 bases). Germline-derived CDR1 and CDR2 are SGHTA and FQGNSA. CDR3 size: 14 residues. V dropped 4 bases and J dropped 6 bases, with 12 bases sitting between them. CDR3 sequence: CASSYFSGDEKLFF. The CDR3, as DNA: TGTGCCAGCAGCTATTTTTCGGGGGATGAAAAACTGTTTTTT. Based on the CDR3 plus reference TRBV7-2 and TRBJ1-4, the full variable domain is GAGVSQSPSNKVTEKGKDVELRCDPISGHTALYWYRQSLGQGLEFLIYFQGNSAPDKSGLPSDRFSAERTGGSVSTLTIQRTQQEDSAVYLCASSYFSGDEKLFFGSGTQLSVL.

The rearrangement uses TRBV19 and TRBJ2-1; D not certain. Germline V gene data show CDR1 as LNHDA and CDR2 as SQIVND (reference sequence). Trimming removed 7 bases at V and 10 bases at J, with 11 bases between. The CDR3 consists of 11 residues. The CDR3 nucleotides are TGTGCCAGTACCCAGCGAAACGAGCAGTTCTTC. This translates into CASTQRNEQFF. The entire variable domain, with the rest obtained from reference TRBV19 and TRBJ2-1, is as follows: DGGITQSPKYLFRKEGQNVTLSCEQNLNHDAMYWYRQDPGQGLRLIYYSQIVNDFQKGDIAEGYSVSREKKESFPLTVTSAQKNPTAFYLCASTQRNEQFFGPGTRLTVL.

The gene calls are TRBV5-6 and TRBJ1-2; D may be TRBD1 (5 bases). The germline CDR1 and CDR2 sequences are SGHDT and YYEEEE. V lost 4 bases, J lost 4 bases, and 20 bases lay in between. The CDR3 length is 16 residues. CDR3 loop: CASSLTPRAGAYGYTF. Written as DNA, the CDR3 is TGTGCCAGCAGCCTCACTCCCCGGGCTGGGGCCTATGGCTACACCTTC.

Turning to this clonotype: One junction end disagrees with the germline gene, perhaps due to a read error. The CDR3 is CASSPAGFYNEQFF. The CDR3 DNA is TGTGCCAGCAGCCCAGCGGGGTTCTACAATGAGCAGTTCTTC. V and J are TRBV7-1 and TRBJ2-1; 7 positions match TRBD2. TRBV7-1 is marked as an open reading frame, function uncertain. The CDR3 is 14 residues long.

This rearrangement joins TRBV19 to TRBJ2-5; 10 nucleotides agree with TRBD2. Germline V CDR1 and CDR2: LNHDA, SQIVND (reference sequence). CDR3 length: 16 residues. V lost 3 bases to trimming and J lost 4 bases; unmatched junction nucleotides: 8. CDR3 loop: CASSIQAGGPVETQYF. DNA for the CDR3: TGTGCCAGTAGTATTCAAGCGGGGGGGCCGGTAGAGACCCAGTACTTC.

The gene calls are TRBV3-1 and TRBJ2-3; 7 bases align to TRBD2. In germline, CDR1 is LGHDT, CDR2 YNNKEL (reference sequence). The ends lost 5 bases at V and 5 bases at J; junction bases unmatched: 7. The CDR3 runs 14 residues. The CDR3: CASSFREAGDTQYF. The CDR3 DNA reads as TGTGCCAGCAGCTTCCGGGAGGCGGGAGATACGCAGTATTTT.

This chain joins TRBV10-3 and TRBJ2-1, with 15 bases that match TRBD2. V gave up 5 bases and J gave up 8 bases; unmatched junction bases: 16. The CDR3 runs 19 residues. Germline lookup yields CDR1 ENHRY and CDR2 SYGVKD. CDR3 DNA sequence: TGTGCCATCAGTATGACCGGGACTAGCGGGAGGAGGGGCGTGGATGAGCAGTTCTTC. Protein product: CAISMTGTSGRRGVDEQFF.

This clonotype showed up just a few times. Here the CDR3 DNA reads TGTGCCAGCAGCTTAAGGGGACAGGAGTTCACCGGGGAGCTGTTTTTT. Protein product: CASSLRGQEFTGELFF. The chain carries TRBV13 and TRBJ2-2, with TRBD1 identical over 8 bases. The V and J ends lost 2 bases and 4 bases, in that order; junction bases with no gene match: 6. Germline CDR1 is PRHDT and CDR2 is FYEKMQ (reference sequence). The CDR3 runs 16 residues.